The clone carrying this TCR beta chain was counted a single time. Its antigen is currently unknown. The data originate from a study of shared clonotypes between healthy human individuals. Overall study results and limits: The study found about 5% of naive CD4 clonotypes shared across a few donors. Clonotype sharing among the donors was expected to vary with sequencing depth.

This CDR3 has 16 amino acids. Germline CDR1 GTSNPN, CDR2 SVGIG (reference sequence). V shed 3 bases and J 6 bases; nucleotides not matched to a gene: 8. The authors ran the assay at deep level. Sorted-subset replicate PCRs used about 200 ng of genomic DNA. This amount corresponded to approximately 30,000 T cell genomes. Profiling relied on immunoSEQ multiplex PCR, and the TCRdb table lists in-frame clones only, not all of them. The sample has some 2.3 million clones, more than 80% seen once. Specimen: naive CD4+ T cells from PBMCs. Subset of the sample: CD45RA+ positively selected. The origin of this receptor is a man aged 18-30 years in good health. Some clones in this sample may be carry-over from other donors' samples. The J gene is TRBJ2-3, the V gene TRBV30; 14 bases line up with TRBD2. The CDR3 coding sequence is TGTGCCTGGAGGGATCCGGGACTAGCGGGAGTGGATACGCAGTATTTT. As protein: CAWRDPGLAGVDTQYF.